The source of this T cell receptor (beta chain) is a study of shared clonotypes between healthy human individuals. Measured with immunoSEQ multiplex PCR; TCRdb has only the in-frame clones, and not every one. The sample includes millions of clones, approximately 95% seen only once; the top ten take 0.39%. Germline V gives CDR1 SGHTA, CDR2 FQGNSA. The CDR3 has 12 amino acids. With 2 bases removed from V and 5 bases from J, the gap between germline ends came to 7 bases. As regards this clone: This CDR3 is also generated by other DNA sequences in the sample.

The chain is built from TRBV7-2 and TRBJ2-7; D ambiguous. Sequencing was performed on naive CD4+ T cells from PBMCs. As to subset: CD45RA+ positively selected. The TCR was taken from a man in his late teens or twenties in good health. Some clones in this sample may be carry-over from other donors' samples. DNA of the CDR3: TGTGCCAGCAGCTTATTGCTGGACGAGCAGTACTTC. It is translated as CASSLLLDEQYF.